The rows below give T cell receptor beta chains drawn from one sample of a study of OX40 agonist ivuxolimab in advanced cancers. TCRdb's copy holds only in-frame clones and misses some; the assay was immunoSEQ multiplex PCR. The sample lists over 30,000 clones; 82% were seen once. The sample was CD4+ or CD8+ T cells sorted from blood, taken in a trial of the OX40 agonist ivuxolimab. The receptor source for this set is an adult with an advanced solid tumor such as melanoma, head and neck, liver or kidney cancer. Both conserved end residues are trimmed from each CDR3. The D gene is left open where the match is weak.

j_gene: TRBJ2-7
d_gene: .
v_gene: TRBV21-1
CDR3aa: ASSSGTGVVNEQY

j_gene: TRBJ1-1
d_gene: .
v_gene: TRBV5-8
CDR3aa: ASSVTGTEAF

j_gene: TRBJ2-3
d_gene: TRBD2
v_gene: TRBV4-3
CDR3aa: ASSQAGTSGVDTQY

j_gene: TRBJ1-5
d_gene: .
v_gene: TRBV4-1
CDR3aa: ASSQGLAGAVRSNQPQH

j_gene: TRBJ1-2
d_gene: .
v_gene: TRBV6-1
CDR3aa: ASSETLYNYGYT

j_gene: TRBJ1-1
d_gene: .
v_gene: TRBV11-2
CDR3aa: ASSLVVNSEAF

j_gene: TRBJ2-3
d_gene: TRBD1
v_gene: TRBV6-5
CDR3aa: ASSPRTGDTDTQY

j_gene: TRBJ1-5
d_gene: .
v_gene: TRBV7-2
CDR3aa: ASSLGRGNQPQH

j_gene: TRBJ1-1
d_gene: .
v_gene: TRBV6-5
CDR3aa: ASSWDTNTEAF

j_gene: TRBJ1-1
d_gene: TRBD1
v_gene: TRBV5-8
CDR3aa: ASSPGQGMNTEAF

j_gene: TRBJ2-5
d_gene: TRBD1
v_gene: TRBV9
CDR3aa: ASSVGTGGLETQY

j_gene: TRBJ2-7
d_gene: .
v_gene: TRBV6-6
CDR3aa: ASSYRRGRLEQY

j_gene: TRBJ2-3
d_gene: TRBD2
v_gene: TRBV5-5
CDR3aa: ASSRRQTSGGPGSTDTQY

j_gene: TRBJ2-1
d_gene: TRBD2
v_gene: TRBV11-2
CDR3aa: ASSLGLGLAGNEQF

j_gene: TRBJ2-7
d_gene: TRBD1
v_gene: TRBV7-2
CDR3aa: ASSLAIDRVDEQY

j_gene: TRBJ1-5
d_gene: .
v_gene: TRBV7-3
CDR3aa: ASSLGVWNNQPQH

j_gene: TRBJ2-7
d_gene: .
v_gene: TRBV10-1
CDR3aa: ASQSFRGAGYEQY

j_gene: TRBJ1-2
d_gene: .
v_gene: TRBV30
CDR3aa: AWSVERGGYT

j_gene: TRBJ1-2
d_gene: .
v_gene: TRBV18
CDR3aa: ASSPDRGAVYGYT

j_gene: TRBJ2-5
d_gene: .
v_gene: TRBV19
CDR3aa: ASSMDGGQETQY

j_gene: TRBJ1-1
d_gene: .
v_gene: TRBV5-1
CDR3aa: ASSGKGDLNTEAF

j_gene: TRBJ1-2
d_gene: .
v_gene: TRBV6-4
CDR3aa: ASSDSGREGGYT

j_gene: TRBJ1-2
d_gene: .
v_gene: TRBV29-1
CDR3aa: SVGHYYGYT

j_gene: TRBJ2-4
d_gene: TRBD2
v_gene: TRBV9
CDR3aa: ASSPREGDIQY

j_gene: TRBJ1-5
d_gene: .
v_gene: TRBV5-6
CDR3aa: ASSQGLVNQPQH

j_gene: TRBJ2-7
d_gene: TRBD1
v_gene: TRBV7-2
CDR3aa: ASSLKPRTGSYEQY

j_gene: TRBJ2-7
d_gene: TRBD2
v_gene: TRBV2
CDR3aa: ASSEASGGPYEQY

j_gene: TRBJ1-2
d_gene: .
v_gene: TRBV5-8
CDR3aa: ASSRDYRLYGYT

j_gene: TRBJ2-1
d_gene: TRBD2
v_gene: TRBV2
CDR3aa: ASSLLAGGPGEQF

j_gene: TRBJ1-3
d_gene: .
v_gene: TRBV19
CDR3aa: ASSIWGHSGNTIY

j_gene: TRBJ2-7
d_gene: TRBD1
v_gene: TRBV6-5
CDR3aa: ASSRQGALTGEQY

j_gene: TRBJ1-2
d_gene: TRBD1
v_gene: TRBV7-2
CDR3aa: ASSLKDRGGYGYT

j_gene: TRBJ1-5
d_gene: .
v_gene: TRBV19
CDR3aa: ASSEQGGNQPQH

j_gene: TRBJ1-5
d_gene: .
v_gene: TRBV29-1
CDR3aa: SAQDSRINQPQH

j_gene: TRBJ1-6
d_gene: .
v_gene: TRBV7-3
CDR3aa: ASSLFKYNSPLH

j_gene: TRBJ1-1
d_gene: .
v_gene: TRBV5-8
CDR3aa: ASSAGRNTEAF

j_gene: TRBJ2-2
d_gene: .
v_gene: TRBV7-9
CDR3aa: ASSPPLAQNTGELF

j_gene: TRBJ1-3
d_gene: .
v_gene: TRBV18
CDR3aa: ASSGVENTIY

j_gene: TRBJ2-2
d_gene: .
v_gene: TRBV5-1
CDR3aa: ASSLAARMNTGELF

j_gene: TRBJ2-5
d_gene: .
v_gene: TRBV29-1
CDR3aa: SVVRQQETQY

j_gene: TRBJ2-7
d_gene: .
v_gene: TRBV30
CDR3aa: AWSKNGGYEQY